This entry features one T cell receptor (beta chain) sequence. Its antigen is as yet unknown. The sample is drawn from a study of T cell responses to AZD1222 COVID-19 vaccine. About the study: Second doses that came at about 4 or about 12 weeks were put together. Study conclusions and caveats: Clonal diversity was possibly underestimated; the donors were predominantly white British and more often female. Just six people given AZD1222 tested seropositive at baseline. Vaccine-associated CD4 TCRs spanned spike, dominant at 160-218 and 743-854.

The CDR3 consists of 22 residues. The V gene end was trimmed by 6 bases and the J gene end by 0 bases; junction bases not matched to a gene: 23. Germline values: CDR1 LGHNT, CDR2 FRNRAP. Sequencing was performed with immunoSEQ multiplex PCR; in TCRdb, only in-frame clones are kept and a portion is missing. This sample yields 150,000 or so clones, of which about 91% are seen a single time; more than 1.2% belongs to the top ten. This material consisted of peripheral blood, taken on day 0 of AZD1222 vaccination. The source of this sequence is an adult in good health. This chain uses TRBV12-5 with TRBJ1-4, with 9 bases lining up with TRBD1. CDR3 bases: TGTGCTAGTGGCCCCGAGGACAGGGGCGATAACCCCATTGTTACAACTAATGAAAAACTGTTTTTT. Its translation: CASGPEDRGDNPIVTTNEKLFF.